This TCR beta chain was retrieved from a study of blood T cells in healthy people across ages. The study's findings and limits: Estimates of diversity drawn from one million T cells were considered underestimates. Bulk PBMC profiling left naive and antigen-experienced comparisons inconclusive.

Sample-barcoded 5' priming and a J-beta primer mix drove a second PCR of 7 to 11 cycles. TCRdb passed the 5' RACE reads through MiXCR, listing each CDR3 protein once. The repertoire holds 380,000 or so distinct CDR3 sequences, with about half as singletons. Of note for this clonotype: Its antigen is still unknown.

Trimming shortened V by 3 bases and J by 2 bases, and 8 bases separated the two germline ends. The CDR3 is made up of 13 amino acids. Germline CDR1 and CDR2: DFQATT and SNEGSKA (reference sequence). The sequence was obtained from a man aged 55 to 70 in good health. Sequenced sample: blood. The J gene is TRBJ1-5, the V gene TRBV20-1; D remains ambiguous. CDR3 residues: CSARGSGNQPQHF. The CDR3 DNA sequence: TGCAGTGCTAGGGGCAGCGGCAATCAGCCCCAGCATTTT.